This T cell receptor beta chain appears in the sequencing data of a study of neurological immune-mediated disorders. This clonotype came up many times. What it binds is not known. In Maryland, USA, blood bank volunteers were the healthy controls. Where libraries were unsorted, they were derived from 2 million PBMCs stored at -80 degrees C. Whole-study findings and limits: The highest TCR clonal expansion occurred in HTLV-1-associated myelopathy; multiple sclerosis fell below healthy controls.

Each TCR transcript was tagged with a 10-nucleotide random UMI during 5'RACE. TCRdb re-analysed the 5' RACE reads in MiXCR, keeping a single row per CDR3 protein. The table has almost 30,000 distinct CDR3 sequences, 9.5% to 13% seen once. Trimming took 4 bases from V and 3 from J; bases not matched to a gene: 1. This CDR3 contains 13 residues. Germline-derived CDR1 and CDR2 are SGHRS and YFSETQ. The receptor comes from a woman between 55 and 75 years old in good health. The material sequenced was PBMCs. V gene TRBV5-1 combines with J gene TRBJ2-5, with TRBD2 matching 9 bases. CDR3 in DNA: TGCGCCAGCAGCGCTAGCGGGGAAGAGACCCAGTACTTC. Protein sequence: CASSASGEETQYF.